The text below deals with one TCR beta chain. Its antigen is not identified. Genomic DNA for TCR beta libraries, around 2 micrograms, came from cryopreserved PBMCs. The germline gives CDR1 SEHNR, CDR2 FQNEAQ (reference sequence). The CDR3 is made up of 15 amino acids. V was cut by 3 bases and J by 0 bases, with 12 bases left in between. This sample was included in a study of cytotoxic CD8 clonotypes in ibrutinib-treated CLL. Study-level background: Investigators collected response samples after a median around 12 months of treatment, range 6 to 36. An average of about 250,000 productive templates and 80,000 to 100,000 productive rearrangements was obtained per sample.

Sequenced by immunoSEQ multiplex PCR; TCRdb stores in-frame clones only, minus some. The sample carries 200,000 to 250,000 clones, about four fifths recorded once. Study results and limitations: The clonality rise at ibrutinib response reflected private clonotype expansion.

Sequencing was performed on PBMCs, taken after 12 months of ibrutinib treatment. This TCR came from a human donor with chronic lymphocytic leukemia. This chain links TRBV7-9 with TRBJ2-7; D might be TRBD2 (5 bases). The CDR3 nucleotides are TGTGCCAGCAGCTTTCAGTCCGGAGGCTCCTACGAGCAGTACTTC. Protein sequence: CASSFQSGGSYEQYF.